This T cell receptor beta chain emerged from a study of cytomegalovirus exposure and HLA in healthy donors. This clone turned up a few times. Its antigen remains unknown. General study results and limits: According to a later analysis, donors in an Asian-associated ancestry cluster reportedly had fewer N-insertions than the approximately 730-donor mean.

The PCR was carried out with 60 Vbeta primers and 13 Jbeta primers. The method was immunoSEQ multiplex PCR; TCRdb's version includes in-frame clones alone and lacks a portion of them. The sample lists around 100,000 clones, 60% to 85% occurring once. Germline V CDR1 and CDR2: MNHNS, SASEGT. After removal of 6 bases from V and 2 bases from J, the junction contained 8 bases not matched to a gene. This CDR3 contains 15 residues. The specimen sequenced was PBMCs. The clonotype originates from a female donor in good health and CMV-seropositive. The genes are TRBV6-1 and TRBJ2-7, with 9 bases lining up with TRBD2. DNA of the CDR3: TGTGCCAGCAGCACAGTAGAGCGGGAGGCCTACGAGCAGTACTTC. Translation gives CASSTVEREAYEQYF.